Shown below are 21 T cell receptor beta chains from a single sample sequenced in a study of cytomegalovirus exposure and HLA in healthy donors. Data came from immunoSEQ multiplex PCR; TCRdb stores just in-frame clones and leaves some out. The profile shows 250,000 to 350,000 clones, 86% of them singletons. The sample was PBMCs. Receptor source: a woman aged 18-30 years in good health and CMV-seronegative.

V and J are TRBV18 and TRBJ2-7; 9 nucleotides line up with TRBD1. The trim removed 6 bases at V and 0 bases at J, leaving 6 bases unmatched. Germline CDR1 is KGHSH and CDR2 is LQKENI. The CDR3 runs 15 residues. CDR3 nucleotides: TGTGCCAGCTCGCACCGGGACAGGGCCTCCTACGAGCAGTACTTC. This encodes CASSHRDRASYEQYF.

J is TRBJ1-2 and V is TRBV7-2, with D uncertain. Germline V gene data show CDR1 as SGHTA and CDR2 as FQGNSA. The V gene lost 1 base and the J gene lost 4 bases, with 10 bases spanning the gap. CDR3 length: 14 residues. Here the CDR3 reads CASSLVGSGYGYTF. As DNA, the CDR3 is TGTGCCAGCAGCTTAGTGGGGAGTGGCTATGGCTACACCTTC. The full variable domain, completed using reference TRBV7-2 and TRBJ1-2, is GAGVSQSPSNKVTEKGKDVELRCDPISGHTALYWYRQSLGQGLEFLIYFQGNSAPDKSGLPSDRFSAERTGGSVSTLTIQRTQQEDSAVYLCASSLVGSGYGYTFGSGTRLTVV.

This rearrangement joins TRBV5-3 to TRBJ2-7; TRBD2 might be the D (5 bases). TRBV5-3 is an ORF; its function is uncertain. V was pared by 5 bases and J by 6 bases, with 27 bases between. The CDR3 consists of 17 residues. The CDR3 is CARRSEVRRILVGEQYF. In nucleotides, the CDR3 is TGTGCCAGAAGGAGTGAGGTTAGGAGGATTCTGGTTGGCGAGCAGTACTTC.

This CDR3 reads CASSVGSAEAFF. CDR3 DNA: TGTGCCAGCAGCGTAGGGAGCGCTGAAGCTTTCTTT. The chain links TRBV7-2 to TRBJ1-1; D unresolved. V lost 5 bases and J lost 6, with 10 bases in between. The length of the CDR3 is 12 residues. Germline CDR1 is SGHTA and CDR2 is FQGNSA.

This sequence joins TRBV7-3 and TRBJ1-1; maybe TRBD1 (6 bases). V lost 5 bases and J 4 bases, leaving 20 bases between the germline ends. Germline CDR1 SGHTA, CDR2 FQGTGA. CDR3 size: 16 residues. The CDR3 is CASSLLGTTGITEAFF. CDR3 DNA: TGTGCCAGCAGCCTCCTAGGGACAACAGGGATCACTGAAGCTTTCTTT.

The chain uses TRBV7-9 and TRBJ1-5; D remains ambiguous. Germline V lookup: CDR1 SEHNR, CDR2 FQNEAQ (reference sequence). Trimming took off 5 bases at V and 7 bases at J, with 15 bases between the two ends. This CDR3 spans 14 amino acids. CDR3: CASSGLGTGQPQHF. The DNA of the CDR3 is TGTGCCAGCAGCGGCCTCGGTACGGGGCAGCCCCAGCATTTT.

The rearrangement joins TRBV27 to TRBJ2-7; D ambiguous. Germline CDR1 and CDR2: MNHEY and SMNVEV (reference sequence). The CDR3 spans 16 residues. Trimming stripped 0 bases from V and 0 bases from J, with 12 bases between. The CDR3 bases are TGTGCCAGCAGTTTATCCAGGCAAACGAGCTCCTACGAGCAGTACTTC. It yields the protein CASSLSRQTSSYEQYF.

The chain employs TRBV7-2 and TRBJ2-7; 8 nucleotides agree with TRBD1. Looked up from germline, CDR1 is SGHTA and CDR2 is FQGNSA. V shed 5 bases and J 1 base; nucleotides not matched to a gene: 4. There are 14 residues in the CDR3. The CDR3 DNA is TGTGCCAGCAGCCGGGACAGGTTGTCCTACGAGCAGTACTTC. This encodes CASSRDRLSYEQYF. Full variable domain (outside the CDR3, taken from reference TRBV7-2 and TRBJ2-7): GAGVSQSPSNKVTEKGKDVELRCDPISGHTALYWYRQSLGQGLEFLIYFQGNSAPDKSGLPSDRFSAERTGGSVSTLTIQRTQQEDSAVYLCASSRDRLSYEQYFGPGTRLTVT.

This clone was picked up one time. This sequence joins TRBV29-1 and TRBJ1-1; 7 nucleotides align to TRBD1. Looked up from germline, CDR1 is SQVTM and CDR2 is ANQGSEA. CDR3 length equals 13 residues. The trim removed 7 bases at V and 0 bases at J, leaving 5 bases unmatched. The CDR3 coding sequence is TGCAGCGCTGAGACAGGGATGAACACTGAAGCTTTCTTT. It is translated as CSAETGMNTEAFF. Complete variable domain (other parts from reference TRBV29-1 and TRBJ1-1): SAVISQKPSRDICQRGTSLTIQCQVDSQVTMMFWYRQQPGQSLTLIATANQGSEATYESGFVIDKFPISRPNLTFSTLTVSNMSPEDSSIYLCSAETGMNTEAFFGQGTRLTVV.

The chain joins TRBV28 to TRBJ2-1; perhaps TRBD2 as D (6 bases). CDR3 size: 13 residues. V was pared by 10 bases and J by 0 bases, with 10 bases between. The germline V gene has CDR1 MDHEN and CDR2 SYDVKM. In nucleotides, the CDR3 is TGTGCCACCGGGAGTCCCTCCTACAATGAGCAGTTCTTC. As protein: CATGSPSYNEQFF.

V usage is TRBV28 and J usage is TRBJ2-5; 13 bases agree with TRBD2. Germline V gives CDR1 MDHEN, CDR2 SYDVKM. The length of the CDR3 is 16 residues. The V segment lost 5 bases and the J segment 2 bases; nucleotides outside the gene matches: 5. The CDR3 sequence is CASSELGLAGQETQYF. CDR3 coding DNA: TGTGCCAGCAGTGAACTGGGACTAGCGGGACAAGAGACCCAGTACTTC.

Details on this clone: At one end the junction does not follow the germline gene, possibly because of a read error. The chain uses TRBV7-7 and TRBJ2-2; D is uncertain. This CDR3 spans 13 amino acids. Germline assignment: CDR1 SSHAT and CDR2 FNYEAQ (reference sequence). The CDR3 DNA sequence: TGTGCTAGCAGCTTAGACTTAGCCGGGGAGCTGTTTTTT. This gives the protein CASSLDLAGELFF.

The DNA for the CDR3 is TGTGCCAGCAGTCAGTCAGGACTAGCGGGCTACAATGAGCAGTTCTTC. This codes for CASSQSGLAGYNEQFF. V and J are TRBV6-4 and TRBJ2-1; 11 nucleotides align to TRBD2. Germline V gene sequence: CDR1 MRHNA, CDR2 SNTAGT. The CDR3 runs to 16 residues. J gave up 3 bases and V 5 bases, and 6 bases lay outside the gene matches.

This rearrangement joins TRBV28 to TRBJ2-7, with TRBD1 identical over 10 bases. CDR3 length equals 15 residues. Germline V gene lookup returns CDR1 MDHEN and CDR2 SYDVKM. J gave up 4 bases and V 4 bases, and 7 bases lay outside the gene matches. The CDR3 DNA sequence: TGTGCCAGCAGTTACGCGACGGGACAGGGGTACGAGCAGTACTTC. Translated: CASSYATGQGYEQYF.

The CDR3 DNA is TGTGCCAGCAGCTCCCGACTAGCGGGAGGAATCAATGAGCAGTTCTTC. Translated: CASSSRLAGGINEQFF. The V call is TRBV9, the J call TRBJ2-1, with 13 positions matching TRBD2. J gave up 6 bases and V 4 bases, and 7 bases lay outside the gene matches. CDR1 is SGDLS, CDR2 YYNGEE, per germline. This CDR3 is 16 amino acids long.

The chain is built from TRBV7-2 and TRBJ1-5, with 8 bases aligning to TRBD1. This CDR3 comprises 16 residues. J was trimmed by 5 bases and V by 1 base; bases with no gene match: 7. Per germline, CDR1 SGHTA and CDR2 FQGNSA. In DNA form, the CDR3 reads TGTGCCAGCAGCTTAGTGTCAGGGGGCGTCGATCAGCCCCAGCATTTT. Encoded protein: CASSLVSGGVDQPQHF.

The chain employs TRBV4-2 and TRBJ2-7; D is undetermined. With 0 bases removed from V and 0 bases from J, the gap between germline ends came to 12 bases. The CDR3 is 16 amino acids. Germline V gene lookup returns CDR1 LGHNA and CDR2 YNFKEQ. As DNA, the CDR3 is TGTGCCAGCAGCCAAGATGGGCCCCTGAGCTCCTACGAGCAGTACTTC. This sequence encodes CASSQDGPLSSYEQYF.

The chain is built from TRBV6-5 and TRBJ1-1; tentative D call: TRBD1 (5 bases). The CDR3 spans 14 residues. The V end lost 4 bases, the J end lost 0 bases, and 9 bases lay between the germline ends. CDR1 and CDR2 from the germline V gene are MNHEY and SVGAGI. CDR3 region: CASSWGLMNTEAFF. The DNA of the CDR3 is TGTGCCAGCAGTTGGGGACTGATGAACACTGAAGCTTTCTTT.

This clone has a handful of counts. The V gene is TRBV7-9, the J gene TRBJ2-2; unclear D gene. The CDR3 consists of 12 residues. V was clipped by 0 bases and J by 7 bases, with 3 bases between them. Per germline, CDR1 SEHNR and CDR2 FQNEAQ (reference sequence). CDR3 sequence reads: CASSLAIGELFF. The CDR3 region has the DNA TGTGCCAGCAGCTTAGCTATCGGGGAGCTGTTTTTT.

CDR3 in amino acids: CATWGGAPDTQYF. The CDR3 region has the DNA TGTGCCACCTGGGGGGGCGCTCCAGATACGCAGTATTTT. The chain joins TRBV7-9 to TRBJ2-3, with D maybe TRBD2 (7 bases). V was shortened by 10 bases and J by 4 bases, with 15 bases between the two germline ends. CDR1 and CDR2 (germline): SEHNR, FQNEAQ (reference sequence). The CDR3 consists of 13 residues.

The V call is TRBV4-2, the J call TRBJ1-1; TRBD1 is a possible D gene (6 bases). Germline V gene data show CDR1 as LGHNA and CDR2 as YNFKEQ. Trimming took 4 bases from V and 7 from J, leaving 16 bases between them. The CDR3 length is 14 residues. The CDR3 loop is CASSPGTSWLEAFF. The CDR3 coding sequence is TGTGCCAGCAGCCCCGGGACATCTTGGCTTGAAGCTTTCTTT.